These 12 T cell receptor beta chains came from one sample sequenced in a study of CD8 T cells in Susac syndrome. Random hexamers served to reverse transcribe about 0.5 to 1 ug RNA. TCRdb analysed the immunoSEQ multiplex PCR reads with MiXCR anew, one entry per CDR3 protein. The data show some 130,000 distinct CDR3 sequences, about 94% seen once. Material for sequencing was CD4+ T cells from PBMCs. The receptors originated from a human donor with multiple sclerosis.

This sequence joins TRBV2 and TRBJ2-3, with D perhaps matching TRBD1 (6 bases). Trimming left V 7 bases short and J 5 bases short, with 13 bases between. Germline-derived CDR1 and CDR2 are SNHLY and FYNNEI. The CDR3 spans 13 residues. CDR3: CASTQEGGDTQYF. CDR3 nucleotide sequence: TGTGCCAGCACTCAGGAAGGGGGAGATACGCAGTATTTT.

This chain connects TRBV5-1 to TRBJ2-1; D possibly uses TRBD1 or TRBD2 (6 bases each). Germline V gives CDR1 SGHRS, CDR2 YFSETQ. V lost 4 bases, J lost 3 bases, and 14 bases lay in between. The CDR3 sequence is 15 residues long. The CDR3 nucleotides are TGCGCCAGCAGCGAGCTAGCGACAGGCTACAATGAGCAGTTCTTC. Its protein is CASSELATGYNEQFF.

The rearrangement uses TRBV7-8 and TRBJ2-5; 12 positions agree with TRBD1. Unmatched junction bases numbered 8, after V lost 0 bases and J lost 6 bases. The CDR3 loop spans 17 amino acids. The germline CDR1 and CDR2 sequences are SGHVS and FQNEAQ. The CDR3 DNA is TGTGCCAGCAGCTTAGCGCCGGGACAGGGGGCGAGGCAGACCCAGTACTTC. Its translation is CASSLAPGQGARQTQYF.

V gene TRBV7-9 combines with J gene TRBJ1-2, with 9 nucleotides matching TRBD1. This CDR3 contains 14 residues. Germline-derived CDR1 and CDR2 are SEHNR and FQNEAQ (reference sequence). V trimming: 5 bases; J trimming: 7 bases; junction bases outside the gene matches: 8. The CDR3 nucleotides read TGTGCCAGCAGCCCGGCGGGGACAGGGTTTGGCTACACCTTC. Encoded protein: CASSPAGTGFGYTF.

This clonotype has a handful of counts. The CDR3 bases are TGTGCCAGCAGTGACAGCCCCTCCTACGAGCAGTACTTC. This codes for CASSDSPSYEQYF. V is TRBV6-2 or TRBV6-3 and J is TRBJ2-7, with a possible D match to TRBD1 (5 bases). V gave up 5 bases and J gave up 0 bases, with 8 bases separating them. CDR1 and CDR2 (germline): MNHEY, SVGEGT. There are 13 residues in the CDR3.

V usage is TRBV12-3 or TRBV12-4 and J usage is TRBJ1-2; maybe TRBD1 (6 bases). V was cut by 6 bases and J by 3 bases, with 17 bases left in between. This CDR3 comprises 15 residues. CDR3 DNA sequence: TGTGCCAGCAGCCCGGCCGGACAGAATTACTATGGCTACACCTTC. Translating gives CASSPAGQNYYGYTF.

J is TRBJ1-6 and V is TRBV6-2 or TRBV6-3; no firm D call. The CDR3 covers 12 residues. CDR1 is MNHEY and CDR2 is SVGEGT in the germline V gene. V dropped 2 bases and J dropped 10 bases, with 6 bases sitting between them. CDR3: CASSYPGSPLHF. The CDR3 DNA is TGTGCCAGCAGTTACCCTGGATCACCCCTCCACTTT.

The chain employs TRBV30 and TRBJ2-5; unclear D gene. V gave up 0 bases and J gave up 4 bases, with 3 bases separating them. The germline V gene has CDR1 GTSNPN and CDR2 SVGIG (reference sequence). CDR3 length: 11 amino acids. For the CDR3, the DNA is TGTGCCTGGAGTGTCCCAGAGACCCAGTACTTC. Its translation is CAWSVPETQYF.

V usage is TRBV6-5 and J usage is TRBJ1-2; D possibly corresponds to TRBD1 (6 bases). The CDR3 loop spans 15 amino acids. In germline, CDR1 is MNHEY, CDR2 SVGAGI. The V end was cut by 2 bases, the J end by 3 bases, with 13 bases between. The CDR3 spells CASSYTGSVDYGYTF. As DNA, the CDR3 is TGTGCCAGCAGTTACACAGGGTCGGTTGACTATGGCTACACCTTC.

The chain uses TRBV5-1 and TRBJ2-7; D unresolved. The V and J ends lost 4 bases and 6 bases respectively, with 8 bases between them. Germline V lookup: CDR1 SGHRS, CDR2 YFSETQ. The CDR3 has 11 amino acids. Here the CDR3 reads CASSHGSEQYF. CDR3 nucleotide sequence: TGCGCCAGCAGCCATGGTAGCGAGCAGTACTTC.

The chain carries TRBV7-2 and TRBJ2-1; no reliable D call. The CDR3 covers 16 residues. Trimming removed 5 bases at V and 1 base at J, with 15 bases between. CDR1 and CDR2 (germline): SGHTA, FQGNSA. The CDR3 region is CASSMRPSVSYNEQFF. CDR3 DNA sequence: TGTGCCAGCAGCATGAGACCGTCGGTATCCTACAATGAGCAGTTCTTC.

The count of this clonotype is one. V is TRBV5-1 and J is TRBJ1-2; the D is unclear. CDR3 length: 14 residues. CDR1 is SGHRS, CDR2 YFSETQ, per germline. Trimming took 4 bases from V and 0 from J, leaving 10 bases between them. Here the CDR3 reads CASSRDGTNYGYTF. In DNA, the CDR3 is TGCGCCAGCAGCCGGGATGGAACTAACTATGGCTACACCTTC.